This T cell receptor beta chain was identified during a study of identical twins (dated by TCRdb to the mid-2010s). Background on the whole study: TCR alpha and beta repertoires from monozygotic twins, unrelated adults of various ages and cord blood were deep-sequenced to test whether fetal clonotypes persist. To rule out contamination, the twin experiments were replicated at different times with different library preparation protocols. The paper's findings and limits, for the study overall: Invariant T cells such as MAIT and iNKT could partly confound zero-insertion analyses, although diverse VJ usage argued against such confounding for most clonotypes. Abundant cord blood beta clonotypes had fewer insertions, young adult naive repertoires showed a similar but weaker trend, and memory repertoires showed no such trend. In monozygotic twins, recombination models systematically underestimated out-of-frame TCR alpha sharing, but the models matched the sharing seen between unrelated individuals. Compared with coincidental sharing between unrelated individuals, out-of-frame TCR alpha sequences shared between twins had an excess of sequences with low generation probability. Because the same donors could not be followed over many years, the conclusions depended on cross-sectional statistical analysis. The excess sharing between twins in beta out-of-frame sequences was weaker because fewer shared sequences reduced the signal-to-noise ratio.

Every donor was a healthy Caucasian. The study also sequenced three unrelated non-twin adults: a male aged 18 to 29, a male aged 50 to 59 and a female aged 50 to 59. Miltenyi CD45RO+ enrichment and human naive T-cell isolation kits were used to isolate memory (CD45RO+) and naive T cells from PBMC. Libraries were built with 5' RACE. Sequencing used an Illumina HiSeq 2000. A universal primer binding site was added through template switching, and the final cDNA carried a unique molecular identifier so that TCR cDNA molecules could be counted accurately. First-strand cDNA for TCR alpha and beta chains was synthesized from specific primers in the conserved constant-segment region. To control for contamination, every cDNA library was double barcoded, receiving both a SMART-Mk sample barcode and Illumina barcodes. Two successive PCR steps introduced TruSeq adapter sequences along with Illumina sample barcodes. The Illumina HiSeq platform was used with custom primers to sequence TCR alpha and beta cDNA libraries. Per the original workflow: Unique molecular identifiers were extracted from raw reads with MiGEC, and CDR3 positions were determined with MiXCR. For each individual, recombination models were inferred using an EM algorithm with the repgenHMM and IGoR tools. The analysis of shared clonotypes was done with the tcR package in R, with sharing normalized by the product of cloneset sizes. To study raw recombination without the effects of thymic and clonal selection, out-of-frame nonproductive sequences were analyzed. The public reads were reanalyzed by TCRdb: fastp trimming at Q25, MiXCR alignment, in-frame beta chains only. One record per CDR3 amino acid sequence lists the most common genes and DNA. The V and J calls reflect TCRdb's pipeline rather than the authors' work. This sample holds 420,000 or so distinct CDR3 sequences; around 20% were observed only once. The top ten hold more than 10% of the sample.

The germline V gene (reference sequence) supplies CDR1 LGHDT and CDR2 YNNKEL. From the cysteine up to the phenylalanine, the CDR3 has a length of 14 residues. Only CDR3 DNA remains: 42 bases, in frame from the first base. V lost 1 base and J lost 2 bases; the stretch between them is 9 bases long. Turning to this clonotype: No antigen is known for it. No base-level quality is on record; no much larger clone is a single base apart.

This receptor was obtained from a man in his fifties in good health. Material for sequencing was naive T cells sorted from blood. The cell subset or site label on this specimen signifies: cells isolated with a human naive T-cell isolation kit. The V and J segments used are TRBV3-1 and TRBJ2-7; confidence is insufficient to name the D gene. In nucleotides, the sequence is TGTGCCAGCAGCCAAGTCCCCCTGGCCTACGAGCAGTACTTC. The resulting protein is CASSQVPLAYEQYF.